A single sample gave rise to the 24 T cell receptor beta chains below, sequenced in a study of cytomegalovirus exposure and HLA in healthy donors. The PCR was carried out with 60 Vbeta primers and 13 Jbeta primers. Assay: immunoSEQ multiplex PCR; the TCRdb copy retains only in-frame clones and omits some. The sample has 150,000 or so clones, roughly 80% seen once; the top ten hold about 8.3%. Sequencing was performed on PBMCs. These receptors all come from a man aged 25 to 40 in good health and CMV-seropositive.

The chain recombines TRBV15 with TRBJ1-1, with TRBD1 as a possible D gene (5 bases). CDR1 is LNHNV, CDR2 YYDKDF, per germline (reference sequence). V lost 10 bases, J lost 0 bases, and 15 bases lay in between. There are 14 residues in the CDR3. CDR3 amino acids: CAIGGALMNTEAFF. Written as DNA, the CDR3 is TGTGCCATCGGAGGGGCTCTAATGAACACTGAAGCTTTCTTT.

This rearrangement joins TRBV9 to TRBJ1-2; D is possibly TRBD1 (5 bases). There are 18 residues in the CDR3. Germline V gene data show CDR1 as SGDLS and CDR2 as YYNGEE. Trimming removed 4 bases at V and 9 bases at J, with 31 bases between. As DNA, the CDR3 is TGTGCCAGCAGCCAGCAGCCTGGCACACAAGGGGCCATCGCCCGCTACACCTTC. Translation gives CASSQQPGTQGAIARYTF.

V usage is TRBV5-6 and J usage is TRBJ1-4, with D unclear. Germline lookup yields CDR1 SGHDT and CDR2 YYEEEE. The CDR3 runs 13 residues. V lost 3 bases to trimming and J lost 5 bases, with 8 bases between them. The CDR3 nucleotides are TGTGCCAGCAGCTCCGACTACAATGAAAAACTGTTTTTT. It codes for CASSSDYNEKLFF.

Regarding this clone: Other DNA variants within this sample encode the same CDR3. This chain connects TRBV5-1 to TRBJ2-2; no clear D gene. V was trimmed by 0 bases and J by 5 bases, leaving 8 bases between them. The germline V gene has CDR1 SGHRS and CDR2 YFSETQ. This CDR3 contains 14 residues. CDR3 sequence reads: CASSLAGGTGELFF. CDR3 DNA sequence: TGCGCCAGCAGCTTGGCCGGTGGTACCGGGGAGCTGTTTTTT.

Comment on this clone: Additional DNA sequences in this sample encode the identical CDR3. The chain recombines TRBV19 with TRBJ1-3; unclear D gene. V was clipped by 3 bases and J by 7 bases, with 7 bases between them. Germline values: CDR1 LNHDA, CDR2 SQIVND (reference sequence). CDR3 length equals 12 residues. The CDR3 DNA reads as TGTGCCAGTAGTATCCGAGGGAACACCATATATTTT. This codes for CASSIRGNTIYF.

V and J are TRBV5-1 and TRBJ2-1; no definite D call. This CDR3 spans 12 amino acids. Germline CDR1 reads SGHRS; CDR2 reads YFSETQ. The V gene lost 0 bases and the J gene lost 7 bases, with 5 bases spanning the gap. As DNA, the CDR3 is TGCGCCAGCAGCTTGGAAGCGAATGAGCAGTTCTTC. It codes for CASSLEANEQFF.

The chain combines TRBV19 with TRBJ1-1; 10 nucleotides align to TRBD1. The CDR3 loop spans 14 amino acids. Trimming cost V 6 bases and J 4 bases; bases outside gene matches: 5. Germline CDR1 reads LNHDA; CDR2 reads SQIVND (reference sequence). The DNA of the CDR3 is TGTGCCAGTAGGCCCGGGACAGGGGCCACTGAAGCTTTCTTT. This sequence encodes CASRPGTGATEAFF.

The V and J genes are TRBV27 and TRBJ2-2, with a possible D match to TRBD2 (5 bases). Deletions cut 3 bases from V and 1 base from J, with 9 bases between. In germline, CDR1 is MNHEY, CDR2 SMNVEV (reference sequence). The CDR3 spans 15 residues. The CDR3 loop is CASSLEAGNTGELFF. Here the CDR3 DNA reads TGTGCCAGCAGTTTGGAGGCGGGGAACACCGGGGAGCTGTTTTTT.

The chain combines TRBV5-1 with TRBJ2-7, with D possibly TRBD1 on 5 matching bases. Between the trimmed V and J ends, which lost 4 bases and 2 bases, there was a span of 13 bases. This CDR3 region has 14 residues. Germline V gene sequence: CDR1 SGHRS, CDR2 YFSETQ. CDR3 residues: CASSLPDNTYEQYF. The CDR3 nucleotides read TGCGCCAGCAGCCTCCCGGACAACACCTACGAGCAGTACTTC.

The chain uses TRBV28 and TRBJ2-2, with D possibly matching TRBD2 (6 bases). The CDR3 runs 17 residues. CDR1 is MDHEN and CDR2 is SYDVKM in the germline V gene. V shed 5 bases and J shed 4 bases, with 20 bases lying between them. The CDR3 spells CASSITLGGVGTGELFF. The CDR3, as DNA: TGTGCCAGCAGTATAACCCTCGGCGGGGTGGGCACCGGGGAGCTGTTTTTT.

This clone was recorded a few times. V and J are TRBV4-1 and TRBJ1-4, with 10 bases identical to TRBD1. The CDR3 totals 17 residues. The germline V gene has CDR1 MGHRA and CDR2 YSYEKL. The V gene end was trimmed by 2 bases and the J gene end by 12 bases; junction bases not matched to a gene: 15. CDR3 sequence (DNA): TGCGCCAGCAGCCAACGTAAGACAGGGGGCGCGGATGGGGAACTGTTTTTT. This translates into CASSQRKTGGADGELFF.

This clone was counted a few times. The chain recombines TRBV6-1 with TRBJ2-1; D gene unclear. V was shortened by 6 bases and J by 2 bases, with 8 bases between the two germline ends. Germline-derived CDR1 and CDR2 are MNHNS and SASEGT. The CDR3 spans 13 residues. This CDR3 is CASSPRAYNEQFF. The CDR3 DNA sequence: TGTGCCAGCAGCCCCCGGGCCTACAATGAGCAGTTCTTC.

The chain has TRBV10-2 and TRBJ2-1, with 9 positions matching TRBD2. This CDR3 contains 14 residues. The ends lost 6 bases at V and 5 bases at J; junction bases unmatched: 5. Germline V CDR1 and CDR2: WSHSY, SAAADI. CDR3 in amino acids: CASSWTSVDNEQFF. CDR3 in DNA: TGCGCCAGCAGCTGGACTAGCGTAGACAATGAGCAGTTCTTC.

The chain recombines TRBV30 with TRBJ2-7, with no clear D. The CDR3 spans 12 residues. Germline assignment: CDR1 GTSNPN and CDR2 SVGIG (reference sequence). V was trimmed by 4 bases and J by 0 bases, leaving 7 bases between them. The CDR3 here is CAWNGGSYEQYF. The CDR3 nucleotides are TGTGCCTGGAATGGCGGCTCCTACGAGCAGTACTTC.

The chain links TRBV25-1 to TRBJ2-7; 8 positions agree with TRBD1. The CDR3 covers 14 residues. The junction had 2 bases not matched to a gene; V was cut back by 4 bases and J by 0 bases. The germline CDR1 and CDR2 sequences are MGHDK and SYGVNS. The CDR3 loop reads CASSAGQGSYEQYF. In DNA form, the CDR3 reads TGTGCCAGCAGTGCAGGACAGGGCTCCTACGAGCAGTACTTC.

The V call is TRBV2, the J call TRBJ2-1; 13 bases line up with TRBD2. CDR3 length: 15 amino acids. Germline lookup yields CDR1 SNHLY and CDR2 FYNNEI. V gave up 4 bases and J gave up 6 bases; unmatched junction bases: 3. CDR3 nucleotide sequence: TGTGCCAGCAGTGCGGGACTAGCGGGGATCAATGAGCAGTTCTTC. It translates to CASSAGLAGINEQFF.

The rearrangement uses TRBV15 and TRBJ2-3; D is possibly TRBD2 (6 bases). From germline, CDR1 is LNHNV and CDR2 YYDKDF (reference sequence). The germline V and J ends were trimmed by 1 base and 4 bases, with 12 bases remaining between them. CDR3 size: 15 residues. The CDR3, as DNA: TGTGCCACCAGCAGAGGTCGGACGGGGGCAGATACGCAGTATTTT. As protein: CATSRGRTGADTQYF. Together with reference TRBV15 and TRBJ2-3, the CDR3 gives the full variable domain: DAMVIQNPRYQVTQFGKPVTLSCSQTLNHNVMYWYQQKSSQAPKLLFHYYDKDFNNEADTPDNFQSRRPNTSFCFLDIRSPGLGDTAMYLCATSRGRTGADTQYFGPGTRLTVL.

The chain links TRBV7-8 to TRBJ2-3, with 8 nucleotides matching TRBD1. The CDR3 is 16 amino acids. Germline-derived CDR1 and CDR2 are SGHVS and FQNEAQ. V lost 5 bases, J lost 1 base, and 8 bases stayed unmatched. This CDR3 is CASSPGGDRRTDTQYF. The CDR3 DNA reads as TGTGCCAGCAGCCCGGGTGGGGACAGGCGCACAGATACGCAGTATTTT.

The chain employs TRBV18 and TRBJ2-2; D gene unclear. This CDR3 comprises 15 residues. Per the germline V gene, CDR1 is KGHSH and CDR2 is LQKENI. Trimming removed 1 base from V and 4 bases from J, with 10 bases in between. The CDR3 region has the DNA TGTGCCAGCTCACCACATCCCGGCGGCACCGGGGAGCTGTTTTTT. Translated: CASSPHPGGTGELFF.

This clone was seen more than once but under ten times. The chain recombines TRBV11-2 with TRBJ1-4; D is unresolved. The V and J ends lost 1 base and 0 bases respectively, with 3 bases between them. The germline gives CDR1 SGHAT, CDR2 FQNNGV. The CDR3 runs to 14 residues. CDR3 sequence reads: CASSLAATNEKLFF. DNA of the CDR3: TGTGCCAGCAGCTTAGCCGCAACTAATGAAAAACTGTTTTTT.

The chain is built from TRBV7-6 and TRBJ1-1; TRBD1 matches at 11 bases. Germline V gives CDR1 SGHVS, CDR2 FNYEAQ. After removal of 7 bases from V and 5 bases from J, the junction contained 12 bases not matched to a gene. The CDR3 covers 16 residues. CDR3 sequence (DNA): TGTGCCAGCACTGGTACCGGGACAGGGGGTCGAACTGAAGCTTTCTTT. Encoded protein: CASTGTGTGGRTEAFF.

Written as DNA, the CDR3 is TGTGCCAGTAGTACGGGGTACGGCAATCAGCCCCAGCATTTT. This codes for CASSTGYGNQPQHF. This rearrangement joins TRBV19 to TRBJ1-5; no clear D gene. The V gene lost 4 bases and the J gene lost 2 bases, with 9 bases spanning the gap. The CDR3 spans 14 residues. Germline-derived CDR1 and CDR2 are LNHDA and SQIVND (reference sequence).

The chain links TRBV28 to TRBJ1-5; D is unclear. This CDR3 spans 11 amino acids. V was trimmed by 4 bases and J by 9 bases, leaving 7 bases between them. Germline V gene data show CDR1 as MDHEN and CDR2 as SYDVKM. CDR3: CASSSTRPQHF. The CDR3 DNA reads as TGTGCCAGCAGTTCCACTCGGCCCCAGCATTTT. Full variable domain (outside the CDR3, taken from reference TRBV28 and TRBJ1-5): DVKVTQSSRYLVKRTGEKVFLECVQDMDHENMFWYRQDPGLGLRLIYFSYDVKMKEKGDIPEGYSVSREKKERFSLILESASTNQTSMYLCASSSTRPQHFGDGTRLSIL.

The sample holds a few counts of this clone. CDR3 loop: CASSEGQGRSEAFF. DNA of the CDR3: TGTGCCAGCAGTGAAGGGCAGGGTAGGTCTGAAGCTTTCTTT. The chain carries TRBV6-4 and TRBJ1-1, with a possible D match to TRBD1 (5 bases). The CDR3 consists of 14 residues. Trimming cost V 3 bases and J 6 bases, with 14 bases left between them. Germline V gene data show CDR1 as MRHNA and CDR2 as SNTAGT.